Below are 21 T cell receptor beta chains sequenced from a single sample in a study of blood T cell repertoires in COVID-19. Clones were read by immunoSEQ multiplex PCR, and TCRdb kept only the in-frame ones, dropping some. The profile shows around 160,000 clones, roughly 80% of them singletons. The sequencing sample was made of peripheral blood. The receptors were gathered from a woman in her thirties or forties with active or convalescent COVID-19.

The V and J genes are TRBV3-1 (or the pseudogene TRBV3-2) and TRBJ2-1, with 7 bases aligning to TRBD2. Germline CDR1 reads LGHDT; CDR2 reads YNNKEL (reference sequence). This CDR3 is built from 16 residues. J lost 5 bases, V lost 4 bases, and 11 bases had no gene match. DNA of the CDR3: TGTGCCAGCAGCCCACCGGGACTATCCCCAAACAATGAGCAGTTCTTC. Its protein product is CASSPPGLSPNNEQFF.

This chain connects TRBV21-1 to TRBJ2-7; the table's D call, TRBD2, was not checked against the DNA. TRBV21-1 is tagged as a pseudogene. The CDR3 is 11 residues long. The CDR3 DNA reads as TGTGCCAGCAGCACCCCGCGCGAGCAGTACTTC. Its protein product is CASSTPREQYF.

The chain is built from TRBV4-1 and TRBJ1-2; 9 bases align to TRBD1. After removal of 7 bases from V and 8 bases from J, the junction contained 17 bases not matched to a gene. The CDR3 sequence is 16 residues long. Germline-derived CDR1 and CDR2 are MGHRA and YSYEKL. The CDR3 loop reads CASTFKGLQGAEGYTF. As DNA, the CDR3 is TGCGCCAGCACATTTAAGGGATTACAGGGGGCTGAAGGCTACACCTTC.

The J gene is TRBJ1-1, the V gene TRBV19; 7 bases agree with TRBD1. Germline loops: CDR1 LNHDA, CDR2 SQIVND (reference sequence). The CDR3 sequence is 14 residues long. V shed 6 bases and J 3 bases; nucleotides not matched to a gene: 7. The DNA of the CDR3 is TGTGCCAGTAGGTTCAGGGGGTTGGACACTGAAGCTTTCTTT. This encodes CASRFRGLDTEAFF.

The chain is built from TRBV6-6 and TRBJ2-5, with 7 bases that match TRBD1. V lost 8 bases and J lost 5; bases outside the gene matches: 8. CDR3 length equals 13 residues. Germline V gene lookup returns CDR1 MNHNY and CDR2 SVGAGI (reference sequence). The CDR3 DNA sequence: TGTGCCAGCCGAGACAGGGATTGGGAGACCCAGTACTTC. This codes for CASRDRDWETQYF.

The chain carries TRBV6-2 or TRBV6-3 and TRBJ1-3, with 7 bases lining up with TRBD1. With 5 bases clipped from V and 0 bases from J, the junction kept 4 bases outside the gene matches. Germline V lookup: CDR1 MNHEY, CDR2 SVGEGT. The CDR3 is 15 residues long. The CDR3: CASSQGGFSGNTIYF. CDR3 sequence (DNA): TGTGCCAGCAGTCAAGGGGGCTTCTCTGGAAACACCATATATTTT.

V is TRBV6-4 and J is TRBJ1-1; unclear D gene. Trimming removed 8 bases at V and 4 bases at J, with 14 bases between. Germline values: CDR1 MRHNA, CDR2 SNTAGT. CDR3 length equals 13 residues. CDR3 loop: CASCQEGGTEAFF. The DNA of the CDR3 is TGTGCCAGCTGCCAGGAGGGCGGCACTGAAGCTTTCTTT.

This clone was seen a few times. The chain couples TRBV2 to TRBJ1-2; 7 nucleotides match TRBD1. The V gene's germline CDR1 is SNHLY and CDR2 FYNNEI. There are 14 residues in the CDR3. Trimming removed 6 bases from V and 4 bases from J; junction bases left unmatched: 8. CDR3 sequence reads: CASRTGRSGYGYTF. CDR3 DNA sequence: TGTGCCAGCAGGACAGGGAGGTCGGGCTATGGCTACACCTTC. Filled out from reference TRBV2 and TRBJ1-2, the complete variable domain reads EPEVTQTPSHQVTQMGQEVILRCVPISNHLYFYWYRQILGQKVEFLVSFYNNEISEKSEIFDDQFSVERPDGSNFTLKIRSTKLEDSAMYFCASRTGRSGYGYTFGSGTRLTVV.

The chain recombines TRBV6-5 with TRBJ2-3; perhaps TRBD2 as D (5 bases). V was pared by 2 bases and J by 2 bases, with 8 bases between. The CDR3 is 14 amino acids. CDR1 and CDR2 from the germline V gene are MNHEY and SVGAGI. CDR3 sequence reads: CASSYTGFTDTQYF. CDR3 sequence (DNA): TGTGCCAGCAGTTACACGGGGTTCACAGATACGCAGTATTTT.

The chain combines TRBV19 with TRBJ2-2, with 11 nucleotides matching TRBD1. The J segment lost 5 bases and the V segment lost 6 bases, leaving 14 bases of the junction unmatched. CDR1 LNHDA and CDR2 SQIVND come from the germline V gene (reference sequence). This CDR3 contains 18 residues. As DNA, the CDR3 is TGTGCCAGTAGGAGGGACAGGGGGAAAAAGTTGGCTACCGGGGAGCTGTTTTTT. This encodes CASRRDRGKKLATGELFF.

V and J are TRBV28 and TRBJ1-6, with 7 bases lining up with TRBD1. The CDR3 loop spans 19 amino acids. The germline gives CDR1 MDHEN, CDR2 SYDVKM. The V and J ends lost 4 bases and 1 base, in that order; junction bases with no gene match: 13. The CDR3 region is CASSSGQSGGWSYNSPLHF. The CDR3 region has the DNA TGTGCCAGCAGTTCGGGACAGTCAGGTGGTTGGTCCTATAATTCACCCCTCCACTTT.

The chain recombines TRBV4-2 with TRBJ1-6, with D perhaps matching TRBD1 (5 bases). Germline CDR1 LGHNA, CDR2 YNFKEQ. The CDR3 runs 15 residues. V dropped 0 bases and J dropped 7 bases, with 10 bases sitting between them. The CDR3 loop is CASSQDPGLNSPLHF. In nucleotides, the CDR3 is TGTGCCAGCAGCCAAGATCCAGGGTTAAATTCACCCCTCCACTTT.

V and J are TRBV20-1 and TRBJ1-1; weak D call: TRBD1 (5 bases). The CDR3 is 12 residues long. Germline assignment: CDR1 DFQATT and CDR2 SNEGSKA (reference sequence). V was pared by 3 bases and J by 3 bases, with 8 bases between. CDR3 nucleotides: TGCAGTGCTAGTCGCAGGGACACTGAAGCTTTCTTT. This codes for CSASRRDTEAFF.

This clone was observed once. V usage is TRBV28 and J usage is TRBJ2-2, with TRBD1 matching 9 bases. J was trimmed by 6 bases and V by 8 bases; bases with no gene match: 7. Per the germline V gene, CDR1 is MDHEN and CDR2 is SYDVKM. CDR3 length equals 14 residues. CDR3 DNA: TGTGCCAGCGGATGGACAGGGGAATCCGGGGAGCTGTTTTTT. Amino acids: CASGWTGESGELFF.

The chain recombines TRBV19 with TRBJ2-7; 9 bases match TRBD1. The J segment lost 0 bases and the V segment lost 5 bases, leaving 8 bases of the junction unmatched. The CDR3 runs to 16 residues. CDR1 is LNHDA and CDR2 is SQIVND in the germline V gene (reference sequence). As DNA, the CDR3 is TGTGCCAGTAGTGGTACCGGGACAGGGTACTCCTACGAGCAGTACTTC. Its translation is CASSGTGTGYSYEQYF. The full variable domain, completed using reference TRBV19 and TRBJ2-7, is DGGITQSPKYLFRKEGQNVTLSCEQNLNHDAMYWYRQDPGQGLRLIYYSQIVNDFQKGDIAEGYSVSREKKESFPLTVTSAQKNPTAFYLCASSGTGTGYSYEQYFGPGTRLTVT.

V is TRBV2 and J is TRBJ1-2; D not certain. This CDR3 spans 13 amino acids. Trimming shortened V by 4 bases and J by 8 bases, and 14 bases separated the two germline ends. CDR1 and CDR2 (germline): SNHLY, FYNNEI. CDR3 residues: CASSAGSAGGYTF. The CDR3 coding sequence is TGTGCCAGCAGTGCGGGCAGCGCGGGAGGCTACACCTTC.

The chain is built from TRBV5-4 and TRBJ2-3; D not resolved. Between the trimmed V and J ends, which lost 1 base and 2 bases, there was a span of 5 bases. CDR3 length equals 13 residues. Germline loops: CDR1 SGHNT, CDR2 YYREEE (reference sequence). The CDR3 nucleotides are TGTGCCAGCAGCTTGAGACACACAGATACGCAGTATTTT. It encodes CASSLRHTDTQYF.

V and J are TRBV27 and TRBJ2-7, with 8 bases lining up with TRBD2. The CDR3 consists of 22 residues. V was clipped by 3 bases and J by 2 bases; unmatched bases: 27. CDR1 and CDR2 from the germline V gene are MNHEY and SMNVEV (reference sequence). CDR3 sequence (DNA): TGTGCCAGCAGTTTCATCAGGGACCCCCCGGTCCGGGAGGGCCCGGGGGCCTACGAGCAGTACTTC. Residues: CASSFIRDPPVREGPGAYEQYF.

The CDR3 spells CASSPLTRTEAFF. The CDR3 DNA is TGTGCCAGCAGCCCACTTACGAGGACTGAAGCTTTCTTT. The chain links TRBV5-5 to TRBJ1-1; no firm D call. This CDR3 contains 13 residues. Germline CDR1 SGHKS, CDR2 YYEKEE (reference sequence). V lost 4 bases and J lost 5, with 12 bases in between.

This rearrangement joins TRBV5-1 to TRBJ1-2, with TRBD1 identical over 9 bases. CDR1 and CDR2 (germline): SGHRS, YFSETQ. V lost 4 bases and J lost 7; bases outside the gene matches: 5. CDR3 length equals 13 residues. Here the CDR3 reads CASSVDRGGGYTF. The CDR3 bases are TGCGCCAGCAGCGTGGACAGGGGTGGTGGCTACACCTTC.

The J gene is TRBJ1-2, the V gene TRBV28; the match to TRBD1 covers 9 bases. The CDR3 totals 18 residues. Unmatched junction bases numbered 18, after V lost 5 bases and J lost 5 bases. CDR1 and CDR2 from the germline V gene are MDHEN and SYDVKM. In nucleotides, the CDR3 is TGTGCCAGCAGTCGACAGGGGGGCCGGACCGATTTTCGATATGGCTACACCTTC. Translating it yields CASSRQGGRTDFRYGYTF.